This is a list of T cell receptor beta chains from one sample in a study of OX40 agonist ivuxolimab in advanced cancers. The protocol was immunoSEQ multiplex PCR, while the TCRdb copy is restricted to in-frame clones and leaves out a portion. The sample holds about 80,000 clones, about 90% seen once. Specimen: CD4+ or CD8+ T cells sorted from blood, collected in a trial of the OX40 agonist ivuxolimab. These receptors came from an adult with an advanced solid tumor such as melanoma, head and neck, liver or kidney cancer. Both conserved end residues are part of each CDR3.

j_gene,v_gene,CDR3aa
TRBJ1-5,TRBV27,CATGTGVPQGQPQHF
TRBJ1-6,TRBV7-2,CASSWGQGYRSPLHF
TRBJ1-4,TRBV27,CASSLWPGLDEKLFF
TRBJ1-5,TRBV5-5,CASSPSTGEYYSNQPQHF
NA,TRBV11-2,CASSSHGTSGVPRGDEQYF
TRBJ2-7,TRBV27,CASSLRGSYEQYF
TRBJ2-7,TRBV6-4,CASSDLEGTRREQYF
TRBJ1-5,TRBV15,CATRLKGQGHNQPQHF
TRBJ2-7,TRBV30,CAWSAVGRGDEQYF
TRBJ2-6,TRBV7-6,CASSLGLGANVLTF
TRBJ1-6,TRBV27,CASSLRPPGDFLSSYNSPLHF
TRBJ2-6,TRBV7-3,CASSLGQGGSGANVLTF
TRBJ2-7,TRBV4-2,CASSRSRQGAGEQYF
TRBJ2-7,TRBV27,CASSSPALYEQYF
TRBJ1-2,TRBV9,CASSPDRGVVNGYTF
TRBJ2-2,TRBV27,CASSLSKGTGTTGELFF
TRBJ1-1,TRBV4-1,CASSQGVNGRTEAFF
TRBJ2-7,TRBV5-1,CASSFAYEQYF
TRBJ2-7,TRBV7-6,CASSRGQGRSSYEQYF
TRBJ2-7,TRBV10-3,CAISDHGQGAGEQYF
TRBJ2-2,TRBV7-6,CASSYRSGELFF
TRBJ1-1,TRBV27,CASSLSEGANTEAFF
TRBJ2-5,TRBV9,CASSASGTQETQYF
TRBJ2-3,TRBV7-9,CASSSPGTDTQYF
TRBJ2-1,TRBV9,CASSTPTSRRDEQFF
TRBJ1-1,TRBV7-8,CASSLVEGRHTEAFF
TRBJ2-5,TRBV9,CASSVGAGGAETQYF
TRBJ1-5,TRBV4-1,CASSQDRNQPQHF
TRBJ1-2,TRBV6-4,CASSPNGYTF
TRBJ2-3,TRBV9,CASSVGIAGGSTDTQYF
TRBJ2-3,TRBV6-1,CASSGSQGATDTQYF
TRBJ2-2,TRBV6-5,CASSSEGQGAVGELFF
TRBJ1-2,TRBV6-4,CASSDSERGRLLNYGYTF
TRBJ2-5,TRBV4-3,CASSHSRGLETQYF
TRBJ2-7,TRBV16,CASSRYRIHEQYF
TRBJ2-1,TRBV13,CASSPVGGADNEQFF
TRBJ2-2,TRBV7-9,CAALKQGTTGELFF
TRBJ1-4,TRBV6-1,CASSDPPGKLFF
TRBJ1-4,TRBV29-1,CSVSGTGDEKLFF
TRBJ2-1,TRBV7-3,CASSLGWTDSASYNEQFF